These 9 T cell receptor beta chains originate from one sample sequenced in a study of glioma-infiltrating T cells. Amplification of TCR alpha and beta CDR3 regions from RNA used iRepertoire nested multiplex PCR. TCRdb re-called the multiplex PCR reads through MiXCR, storing one row per CDR3 protein. The table lists 300,000 to 400,000 distinct CDR3 sequences, roughly two fifths of them singletons. The specimen was glioma tissue, nonneoplastic brain tissue, or PBMCs (not recorded which). Every receptor here comes from a human donor with low-grade glioma or glioblastoma, undergoing nonglioma brain surgery, or in good health (not recorded which).

With regard to this clonotype: Possible read error: a much larger clone is one base away. The chain combines TRBV11-2 with TRBJ1-1; D is uncertain. This CDR3 comprises 10 residues. V lost 5 bases to trimming and J lost 13 bases, with 11 bases between them. Germline lookup yields CDR1 SGHAT and CDR2 FQNNGV. Here the CDR3 reads CASSTRKVFF. The CDR3 DNA reads TGTGCCAGCAGCACCCGGAAAGTTTTCTTT.

The chain has TRBV12-3 or TRBV12-4 and TRBJ1-6; D may be TRBD1 (5 bases). The CDR3 loop spans 14 amino acids. Trimming pared 7 bases from V and 8 bases from J, leaving 15 bases between. The CDR3: CASTVRWGDSPLHF. The CDR3 bases are TGTGCCAGCACCGTCAGGTGGGGGGATTCACCCCTCCACTTT.

This clonotype was counted many times. The rearrangement uses TRBV27 and TRBJ2-5; 7 bases match TRBD1. This CDR3 has 13 residues. Germline V CDR1 and CDR2: MNHEY, SMNVEV (reference sequence). V gave up 6 bases and J gave up 2 bases; unmatched junction bases: 3. CDR3 coding DNA: TGTGCCAGCAGAAGGACAGGTCAAGAGACCCAGTACTTC. This codes for CASRRTGQETQYF.

This clonotype occurred many times. V and J are TRBV6-2 or TRBV6-3 and TRBJ1-2; D is unresolved. CDR1 and CDR2 from the germline V gene are MNHEY and SVGEGT. The V gene lost 7 bases and the J gene lost 8 bases, with 17 bases spanning the gap. The CDR3 consists of 13 residues. The CDR3 coding sequence is TGTGCCAGCACTAACAACCGGGCGATCGGCTACACCTTC. Translating it yields CASTNNRAIGYTF.

This clonotype was seen many times. V and J are TRBV6-1 and TRBJ2-1; 7 bases align to TRBD2. V shed 4 bases and J 6 bases; nucleotides not matched to a gene: 9. Germline-derived CDR1 and CDR2 are MNHNS and SASEGT. The CDR3 is 15 residues long. The DNA for the CDR3 is TGTGCCAGCAGTGCCCTCGGGACTACTGGCAATGAGCAGTTCTTC. Translation: CASSALGTTGNEQFF.

The V call is TRBV11-3, the J call TRBJ2-1, with TRBD2 as a possible D gene (5 bases). CDR1 is SGHNT, CDR2 YENEEA, per germline. V lost 3 bases and J 1 base, leaving 10 bases between the germline ends. The length of the CDR3 is 15 residues. CDR3 nucleotide sequence: TGTGCCAGCAGCTTGATGGGAGATTCCTACAATGAGCAGTTCTTC. It encodes CASSLMGDSYNEQFF.

Of note for this clonotype: A read error may be the cause here, since a much bigger clone is one base away. The genes are TRBV27 and TRBJ1-3; D is uncertain. Germline CDR1 is MNHEY and CDR2 is SMNVEV (reference sequence). The length of the CDR3 is 14 residues. The CDR3 loop is CASSPDYSGNIIYF. As DNA, the CDR3 is TGTGCCAGCAGTCCGGACTACTCTGGAAACATCATATATTTT.

There are a few counts of this clonotype. This chain joins TRBV18 and TRBJ2-1; 14 nucleotides align to TRBD2. The CDR3 totals 16 residues. The V gene's germline CDR1 is KGHSH and CDR2 LQKENI. Losses at the gene ends were 5 bases for V and 9 bases for J; bases not matched to a gene: 9. CDR3 bases: TGTGCCAGCTCAGCCGGGACTAGCGGGAGTACTGGTGAGCAGTTCTTC. Its protein is CASSAGTSGSTGEQFF.

A remark on this clonotype: This may be a read error, as it is one base from a much larger clone. The V gene is TRBV20-1, the J gene TRBJ2-7; D unresolved. The V end lost 3 bases, the J end lost 7 bases, and 16 bases lay between the germline ends. Germline values: CDR1 DFQATT, CDR2 SNEGSKA (reference sequence). The CDR3 covers 13 residues. The CDR3 DNA follows: TGCAGTGCTAGGGCCTGGGCCTACAATGAGCAGTACTTC. Translated, it gives CSARAWAYNEQYF.